The 6 T cell receptor beta chains below were found in one sample sequenced in a study of blood T cell repertoires in COVID-19 (dated by TCRdb to about 2020). The library was obtained by the immunoSEQ multiplex PCR assay. Imported from immuneACCESS, the table was reduced by TCRdb to in-frame sequences with V and J called. These copies leave out some clones; in studies compared against another copy, an unresolved V gene accounts for under half, and the cause of the remainder is not known. For this sample the table gives tens of thousands of clones, of which 87% were detected only once. The ten most abundant clones make up 9.3% of the sample. Sequencing input: peripheral blood. The receptor source for this set is a human donor in a cohort sampled during active COVID-19.

This rearrangement joins TRBV3-1 (or the pseudogene TRBV3-2) to TRBJ2-2; D remains unclear. V was trimmed by 3 bases and J by 6 bases, leaving 14 bases between them. The length of the CDR3 is 15 residues. Germline CDR1 LGHDT, CDR2 YNNKEL (reference sequence). The CDR3 is CASSHLQVYAGELFF. The CDR3 nucleotides are TGTGCCAGCAGCCATTTGCAGGTATACGCCGGGGAGCTGTTTTTT.

V and J are TRBV12-3 or TRBV12-4 and TRBJ1-1; D uncertain. Trimming removed 6 bases at V and 1 base at J, with 3 bases between. There are 11 residues in the CDR3. Here the CDR3 reads CASRANTEAFF. For the CDR3, the DNA is TGTGCCAGCAGGGCGAACACTGAAGCTTTCTTT.

This chain joins TRBV27 and TRBJ2-1; a weak D match, TRBD1 (7 bases). V lost 5 bases to trimming and J lost 4 bases, with 12 bases between them. Germline V gene sequence: CDR1 MNHEY, CDR2 SMNVEV (reference sequence). The CDR3 consists of 14 residues. The CDR3, as DNA: TGTGCCAGCAGTCCAGGGGGGCCTTACAATGAGCAGTTCTTC. Encoded protein: CASSPGGPYNEQFF.

This clone showed up just a few times. V and J are TRBV5-4 and TRBJ2-7; 7 bases are a match to TRBD2. V was clipped by 3 bases and J by 6 bases; unmatched bases: 12. This CDR3 spans 15 amino acids. Germline V CDR1 and CDR2: SGHNT, YYREEE (reference sequence). The DNA for the CDR3 is TGTGCCAGCAGCTCAATAGGCGGGAGTGGCAGCGAGCAGTACTTC. Translating it yields CASSSIGGSGSEQYF.

Here the CDR3 DNA reads TGTGCCAGCAGCTTGGCCCCGGGGACAAGCTCCTACGAGCAGTACTTC. As protein: CASSLAPGTSSYEQYF. The chain carries TRBV5-4 and TRBJ2-7; weak D call: TRBD1 (6 bases). Germline V gives CDR1 SGHNT, CDR2 YYREEE (reference sequence). CDR3 size: 16 residues. Trimming cost V 0 bases and J 0 bases, with 13 bases left between them. Full variable domain (rest looked up from reference TRBV5-4 and TRBJ2-7): ETGVTQSPTHLIKTRGQQVTLRCSSQSGHNTVSWYQQALGQGPQFIFQYYREEENGRGNFPPRFSGLQFPNYSSELNVNALELDDSALYLCASSLAPGTSSYEQYFGPGTRLTVT.

V and J are TRBV2 and TRBJ1-5; possibly TRBD1 for D (6 bases). V lost 1 base, J lost 4 bases, and 14 bases lay in between. The germline V gene encodes CDR1 SNHLY and CDR2 FYNNEI. The CDR3 loop spans 16 amino acids. The CDR3 loop is CASSEDAGVTNQPQHF. CDR3 DNA sequence: TGTGCCAGCAGTGAAGATGCAGGGGTAACAAATCAGCCCCAGCATTTT.